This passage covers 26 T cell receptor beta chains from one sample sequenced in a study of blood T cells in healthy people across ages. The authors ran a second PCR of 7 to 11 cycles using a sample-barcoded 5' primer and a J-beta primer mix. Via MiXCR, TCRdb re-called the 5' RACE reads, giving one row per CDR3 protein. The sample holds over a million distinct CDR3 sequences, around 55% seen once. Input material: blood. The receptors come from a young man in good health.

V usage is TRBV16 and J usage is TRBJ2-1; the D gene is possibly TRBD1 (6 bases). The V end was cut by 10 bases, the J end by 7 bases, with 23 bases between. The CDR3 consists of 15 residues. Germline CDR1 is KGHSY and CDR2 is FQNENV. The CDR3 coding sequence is TGTGCCACCGTTCAGGGGAGAGGTCGCGGGAATGAGCAGTTCTTC. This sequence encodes CATVQGRGRGNEQFF.

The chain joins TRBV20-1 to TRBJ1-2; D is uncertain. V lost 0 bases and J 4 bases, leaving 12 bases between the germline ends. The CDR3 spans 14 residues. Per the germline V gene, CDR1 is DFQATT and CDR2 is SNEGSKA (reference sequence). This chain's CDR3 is CSAREGGIGYGYTF. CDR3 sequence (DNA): TGCAGTGCTAGAGAAGGCGGGATAGGCTATGGCTACACCTTC.

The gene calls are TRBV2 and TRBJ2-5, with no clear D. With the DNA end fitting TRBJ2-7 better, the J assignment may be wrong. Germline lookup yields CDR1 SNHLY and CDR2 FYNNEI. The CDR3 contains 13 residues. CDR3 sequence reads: CASSEAPTYEQYF. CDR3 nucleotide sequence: TGTGCCAGCAGTGAAGCTCCCACCTACGAGCAGTACTTC.

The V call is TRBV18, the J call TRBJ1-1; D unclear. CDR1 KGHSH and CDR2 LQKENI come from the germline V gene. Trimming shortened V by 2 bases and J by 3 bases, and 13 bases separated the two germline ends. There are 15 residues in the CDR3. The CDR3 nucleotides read TGTGCCAGCTCACCAGGACGTTCCTCCTACACTGAAGCTTTCTTT. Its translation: CASSPGRSSYTEAFF.

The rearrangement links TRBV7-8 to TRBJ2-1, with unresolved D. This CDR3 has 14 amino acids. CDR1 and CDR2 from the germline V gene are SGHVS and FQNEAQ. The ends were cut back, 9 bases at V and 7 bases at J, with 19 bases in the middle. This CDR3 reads CASTPNRRKNEQFF. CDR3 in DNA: TGTGCCAGTACCCCGAATCGGCGCAAGAATGAGCAGTTCTTC.

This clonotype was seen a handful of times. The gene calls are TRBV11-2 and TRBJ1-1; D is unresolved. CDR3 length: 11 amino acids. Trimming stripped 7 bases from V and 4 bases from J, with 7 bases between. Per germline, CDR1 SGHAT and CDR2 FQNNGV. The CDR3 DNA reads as TGTGCCAGCACCCTTGGCACTGAAGCTTTCTTT. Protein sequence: CASTLGTEAFF.

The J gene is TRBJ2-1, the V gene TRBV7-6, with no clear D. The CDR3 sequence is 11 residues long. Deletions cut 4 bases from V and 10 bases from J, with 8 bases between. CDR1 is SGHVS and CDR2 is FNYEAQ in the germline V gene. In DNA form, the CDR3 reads TGTGCCAGCAGCTCGACAAACGAGCAGTTCTTC. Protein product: CASSSTNEQFF.

The CDR3 DNA follows: TGTGCCAGCAGTGCTAGCGCATCCTACAATGAGCAGTTCTTC. Protein sequence: CASSASASYNEQFF. The chain carries TRBV6-5 and TRBJ2-1, with TRBD2 as a possible D gene (6 bases). Germline-derived CDR1 and CDR2 are MNHEY and SVGAGI. Trimming removed 5 bases at V and 1 base at J, with 9 bases between. This CDR3 spans 14 amino acids.

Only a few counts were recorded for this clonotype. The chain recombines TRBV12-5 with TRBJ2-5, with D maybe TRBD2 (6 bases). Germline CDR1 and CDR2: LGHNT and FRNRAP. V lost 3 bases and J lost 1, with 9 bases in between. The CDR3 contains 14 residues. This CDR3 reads CASGFGGAQETQYF. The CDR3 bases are TGTGCTAGTGGTTTCGGGGGAGCCCAAGAGACCCAGTACTTC.

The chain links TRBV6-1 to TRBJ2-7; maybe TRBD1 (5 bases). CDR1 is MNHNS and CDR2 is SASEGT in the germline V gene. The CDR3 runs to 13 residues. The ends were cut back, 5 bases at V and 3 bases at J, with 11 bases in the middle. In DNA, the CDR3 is TGTGCCAGCAGTCCCAGGGTTTTCTACGAGCAGTACTTC. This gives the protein CASSPRVFYEQYF.

The CDR3 loop reads CASSLVLDGYGYTF. The CDR3 nucleotides are TGTGCCAGCAGCTTAGTATTAGACGGCTATGGCTACACCTTC. This chain connects TRBV7-9 to TRBJ1-2; D gene uncertain. The CDR3 is made up of 14 amino acids. V was pared by 1 base and J by 4 bases, with 10 bases between. CDR1 is SEHNR, CDR2 FQNEAQ, per germline (reference sequence).

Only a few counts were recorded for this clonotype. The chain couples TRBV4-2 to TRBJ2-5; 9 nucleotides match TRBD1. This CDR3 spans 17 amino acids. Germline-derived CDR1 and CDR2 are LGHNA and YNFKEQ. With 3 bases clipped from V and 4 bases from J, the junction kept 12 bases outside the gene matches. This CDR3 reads CASSQAITGGIAETQYF. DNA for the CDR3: TGTGCCAGCAGCCAGGCCATCACAGGGGGCATAGCAGAGACCCAGTACTTC.

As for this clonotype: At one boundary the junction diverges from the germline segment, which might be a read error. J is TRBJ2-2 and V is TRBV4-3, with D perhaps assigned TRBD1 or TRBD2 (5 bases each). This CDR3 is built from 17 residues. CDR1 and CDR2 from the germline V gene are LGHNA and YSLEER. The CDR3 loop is CSSSQDIGMGDTGELFF. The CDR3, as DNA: TGCTCCAGCAGCCAAGATATTGGAATGGGGGACACCGGGGAGCTGTTTTTT.

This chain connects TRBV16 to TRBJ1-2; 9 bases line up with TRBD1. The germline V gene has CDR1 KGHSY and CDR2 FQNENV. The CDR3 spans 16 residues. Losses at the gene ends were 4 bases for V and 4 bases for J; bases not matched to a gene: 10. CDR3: CASSPHSLDRGYGYTF. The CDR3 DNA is TGTGCCAGCAGCCCCCATAGCCTGGACAGGGGCTATGGCTACACCTTC.

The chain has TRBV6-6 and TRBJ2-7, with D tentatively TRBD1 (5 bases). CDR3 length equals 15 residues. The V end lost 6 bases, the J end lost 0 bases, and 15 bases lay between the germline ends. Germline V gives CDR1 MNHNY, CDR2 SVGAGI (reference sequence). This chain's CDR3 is CASSQNRNPSYEQYF. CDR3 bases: TGTGCCAGCAGCCAAAACAGGAATCCCTCCTACGAGCAGTACTTC.

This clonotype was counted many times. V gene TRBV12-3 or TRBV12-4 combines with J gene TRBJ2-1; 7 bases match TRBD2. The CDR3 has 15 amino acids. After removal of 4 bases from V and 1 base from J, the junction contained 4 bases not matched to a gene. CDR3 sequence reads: CASSSGGSSYNEQFF. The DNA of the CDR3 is TGTGCCAGCAGTTCCGGCGGGAGTTCCTACAATGAGCAGTTCTTC.

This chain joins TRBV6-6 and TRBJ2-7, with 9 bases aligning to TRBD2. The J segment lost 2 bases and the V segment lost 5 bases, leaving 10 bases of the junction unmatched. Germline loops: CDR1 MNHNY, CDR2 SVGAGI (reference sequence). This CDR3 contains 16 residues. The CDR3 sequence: CASSTSTSGQTYEQYF. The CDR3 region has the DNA TGTGCCAGCAGTACGTCAACTAGCGGGCAGACCTACGAGCAGTACTTC.

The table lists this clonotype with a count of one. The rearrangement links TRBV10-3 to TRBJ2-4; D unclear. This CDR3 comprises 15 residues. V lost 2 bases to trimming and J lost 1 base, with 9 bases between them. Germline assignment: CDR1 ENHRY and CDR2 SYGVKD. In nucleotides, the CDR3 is TGTGCCATCAGTGAGACGGTGGGGGCCAAAAACATTCAGTACTTC. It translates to CAISETVGAKNIQYF.

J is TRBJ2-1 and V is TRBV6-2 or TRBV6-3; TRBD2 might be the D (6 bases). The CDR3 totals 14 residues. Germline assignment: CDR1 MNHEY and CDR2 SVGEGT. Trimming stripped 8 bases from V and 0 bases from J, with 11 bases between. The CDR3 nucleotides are TGTGCCAGCTGCTCGGGGGACTCCTACAATGAGCAGTTCTTC. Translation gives CASCSGDSYNEQFF.

The CDR3 DNA reads TGCGCCAGCAGCCAAGGCTGCAGCGGGGCGGAAAATTCACCCCTCCACTTT. Residues: CASSQGCSGAENSPLHF. The chain recombines TRBV4-3 with TRBJ1-6; D is perhaps TRBD1 (5 bases). CDR3 length: 17 residues. Deletions cut 1 base from V and 7 bases from J, with 17 bases between. Per the germline V gene, CDR1 is LGHNA and CDR2 is YSLEER.

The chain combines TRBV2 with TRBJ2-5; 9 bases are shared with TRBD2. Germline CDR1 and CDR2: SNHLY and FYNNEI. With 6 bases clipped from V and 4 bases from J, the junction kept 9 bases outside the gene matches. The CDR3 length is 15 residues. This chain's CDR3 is CASRRLAVSPETQYF. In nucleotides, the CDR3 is TGTGCCAGCAGAAGACTAGCGGTCTCCCCAGAGACCCAGTACTTC.

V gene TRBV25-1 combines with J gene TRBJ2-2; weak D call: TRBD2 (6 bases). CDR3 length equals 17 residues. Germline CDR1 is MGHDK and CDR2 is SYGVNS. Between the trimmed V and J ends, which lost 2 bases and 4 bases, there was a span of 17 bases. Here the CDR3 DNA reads TGTGCCAGCAGTGAACGTTCTAGCGCCCCGGTCACCGGGGAGCTGTTTTTT. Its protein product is CASSERSSAPVTGELFF.

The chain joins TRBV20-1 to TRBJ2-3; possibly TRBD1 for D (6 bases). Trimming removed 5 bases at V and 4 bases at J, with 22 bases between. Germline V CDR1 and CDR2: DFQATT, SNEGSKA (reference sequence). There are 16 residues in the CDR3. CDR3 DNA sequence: TGCAGTGCTGGGCTTCCGGGACAAGTAGGGGCAGATACGCAGTATTTT. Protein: CSAGLPGQVGADTQYF.

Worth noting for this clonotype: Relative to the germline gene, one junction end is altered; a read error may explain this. This CDR3 is CASNLVTGHQETQYF. The CDR3 region has the DNA TGTGCCAGCAACTTAGTTACAGGGCACCAAGAGACCCAGTACTTC. The V and J genes are TRBV7-2 and TRBJ2-5, with D perhaps TRBD1 (6 bases). CDR3 length equals 15 residues. In germline, CDR1 is SGHTA, CDR2 FQGNSA. Combining the CDR3 with reference TRBV7-2 and TRBJ2-5 gives the whole variable domain GAGVSQSPSNKVTEKGKDVELRCDPISGHTALYWYRQSLGQGLEFLIYFQGNSAPDKSGLPSDRFSAERTGGSVSTLTIQRTQQEDSAVYLCASNLVTGHQETQYFGPGTRLLVL.

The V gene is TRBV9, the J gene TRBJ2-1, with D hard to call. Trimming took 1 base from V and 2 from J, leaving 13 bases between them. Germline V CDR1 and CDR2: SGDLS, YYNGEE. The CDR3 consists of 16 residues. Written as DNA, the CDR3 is TGTGCCAGCAGCGTAAGGGTGAACGGTGCCTACAATGAGCAGTTCTTC. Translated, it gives CASSVRVNGAYNEQFF.

CDR3 residues: CASSISGLAGGQETQYF. Written as DNA, the CDR3 is TGTGCCAGCAGTATATCCGGACTAGCGGGGGGCCAAGAGACCCAGTACTTC. The V and J genes are TRBV2 and TRBJ2-5; TRBD2 matches at 14 bases. Germline lookup yields CDR1 SNHLY and CDR2 FYNNEI. V was pared by 5 bases and J by 1 base, with 6 bases of the junction left unmatched. The CDR3 runs 17 residues.